These 15 T cell receptor beta chains were sequenced from one sample in a study of cytomegalovirus exposure and HLA in healthy donors. Both 60 Vbeta primers and 13 Jbeta primers went into the PCR. This table comes from immunoSEQ multiplex PCR, and its TCRdb copy is limited to in-frame clones, with some not included. Here the sample spans about 180,000 clones, 79% being singletons. The source material was PBMCs. Every receptor here comes from a woman aged 35 to 49 in good health and CMV-seronegative.

The chain is built from TRBV11-3 and TRBJ2-1; TRBD2 aligns across 9 bases. V shed 4 bases and J 5 bases; nucleotides not matched to a gene: 12. The V gene's germline CDR1 is SGHNT and CDR2 YENEEA. The length of the CDR3 is 17 residues. The CDR3 loop is CASSSSPWERGDNEQFF. The DNA of the CDR3 is TGTGCCAGCAGCTCGTCCCCGTGGGAGCGGGGGGACAATGAGCAGTTCTTC.

This clone has more than one count but fewer than ten. The rearrangement joins TRBV2 to TRBJ2-3; 9 nucleotides align to TRBD2. V trimming: 2 bases; J trimming: 7 bases; junction bases outside the gene matches: 13. The CDR3 is 17 residues long. Per germline, CDR1 SNHLY and CDR2 FYNNEI. The CDR3 nucleotides read TGTGCCAGCAGTGAACATAGGGGCGGGGGGGCAGGCCATACGCAGTATTTT. Amino acid sequence: CASSEHRGGGAGHTQYF.

The V gene is TRBV9, the J gene TRBJ2-1; possibly TRBD1 for D (6 bases). This CDR3 spans 14 amino acids. The germline V and J ends were trimmed by 3 bases and 13 bases, with 20 bases remaining between them. Germline V gene sequence: CDR1 SGDLS, CDR2 YYNGEE. The DNA of the CDR3 is TGTGCCAGCAGCGCCAGCCTCGGGACACGAGAACAGTTCTTC. Its protein is CASSASLGTREQFF. Full variable domain (rest looked up from reference TRBV9 and TRBJ2-1): DSGVTQTPKHLITATGQRVTLRCSPRSGDLSVYWYQQSLDQGLQFLIQYYNGEERAKGNILERFSAQQFPDLHSELNLSSLELGDSALYFCASSASLGTREQFFGPGTRLTVL.

The rearrangement links TRBV5-5 to TRBJ1-1; D is undetermined. The V gene's germline CDR1 is SGHKS and CDR2 YYEKEE (reference sequence). Trimming stripped 3 bases from V and 4 bases from J, with 13 bases between. There are 14 residues in the CDR3. This CDR3 reads CASSSLRVATEAFF. The CDR3 DNA is TGTGCCAGCAGCTCCTTACGGGTGGCCACTGAAGCTTTCTTT.

The chain has TRBV5-1 and TRBJ1-1, with D perhaps matching TRBD1 (5 bases). The CDR3 extends over 13 amino acids. CDR1 is SGHRS, CDR2 YFSETQ, per germline. The V end lost 3 bases, the J end lost 2 bases, and 8 bases lay between the germline ends. The DNA for the CDR3 is TGCGCCAGCAGCTGGGGGGGTAACACTGAAGCTTTCTTT. It codes for CASSWGGNTEAFF.

The rearrangement links TRBV5-1 to TRBJ2-6; TRBD1 is a possible D gene (6 bases). V was shortened by 1 base and J by 0 bases, with 8 bases between the two germline ends. Germline loops: CDR1 SGHRS, CDR2 YFSETQ. The CDR3 is made up of 16 amino acids. DNA of the CDR3: TGCGCCAGCAGCTTGAGGGGGAACTCTGGGGCCAACGTCCTGACTTTC. Protein sequence: CASSLRGNSGANVLTF.

The V call is TRBV5-1, the J call TRBJ2-3; 8 nucleotides match TRBD2. This CDR3 contains 17 residues. V was clipped by 0 bases and J by 0 bases; unmatched bases: 6. CDR1 SGHRS and CDR2 YFSETQ come from the germline V gene. This CDR3 reads CASSLASSGGSTDTQYF. CDR3 bases: TGCGCCAGCAGCTTGGCCAGCTCGGGGGGGAGCACAGATACGCAGTATTTT.

The gene calls are TRBV7-9 and TRBJ1-2, with 7 bases identical to TRBD1. The CDR3 covers 15 residues. CDR1 and CDR2 (germline): SEHNR, FQNEAQ (reference sequence). V was clipped by 3 bases and J by 0 bases; unmatched bases: 4. The CDR3 DNA follows: TGTGCCAGCAGCTTTACCGGGACAGCTAACTATGGCTACACCTTC. It specifies CASSFTGTANYGYTF.

This rearrangement joins TRBV6-1 to TRBJ1-2, with TRBD1 as a possible D gene (5 bases). The CDR3 length is 13 residues. CDR1 and CDR2 (germline): MNHNS, SASEGT. Trimming left V 7 bases short and J 6 bases short, with 15 bases between. The CDR3 DNA is TGTGCCAGCATTTCGAATGGCAGGGATGGCTACACCTTC. Protein: CASISNGRDGYTF.

This clone was seen just once. The V gene is TRBV6-4, the J gene TRBJ2-1, with 9 bases aligning to TRBD2. With 4 bases clipped from V and 8 bases from J, the junction kept 12 bases outside the gene matches. The CDR3 length is 16 residues. Per the germline V gene, CDR1 is MRHNA and CDR2 is SNTAGT. Written as DNA, the CDR3 is TGTGCCAGCAGTGCTTCCTCTAGCGGGGTTAGCCATGAGCAGTTCTTC. Translated, it gives CASSASSSGVSHEQFF.

The chain joins TRBV28 to TRBJ2-7; maybe TRBD1 (6 bases). The CDR3 consists of 11 residues. Per the germline V gene, CDR1 is MDHEN and CDR2 is SYDVKM. V lost 4 bases to trimming and J lost 10 bases, with 11 bases between them. The CDR3 is CASSWDTNQYF. The CDR3 DNA is TGTGCCAGCAGTTGGGACACAAATCAGTACTTC. Combining the CDR3 with reference TRBV28 and TRBJ2-7 gives the whole variable domain DVKVTQSSRYLVKRTGEKVFLECVQDMDHENMFWYRQDPGLGLRLIYFSYDVKMKEKGDIPEGYSVSREKKERFSLILESASTNQTSMYLCASSWDTNQYFGPGTRLTVT.

The rearrangement joins TRBV27 to TRBJ1-4; TRBD1 might be the D (5 bases). The CDR3 sequence is 14 residues long. Germline loops: CDR1 MNHEY, CDR2 SMNVEV (reference sequence). Trimming removed 7 bases at V and 9 bases at J, with 18 bases between. The CDR3 DNA is TGTGCCAGCATGGGGGGGAGGTATCTTAAAAAACTGTTTTTT. The encoded protein is CASMGGRYLKKLFF.

The V call is TRBV28, the J call TRBJ1-1; no clear D. The CDR3 totals 12 residues. Germline V CDR1 and CDR2: MDHEN, SYDVKM. Trimming took 2 bases from V and 7 from J, leaving 8 bases between them. CDR3 loop: CASSLRGLEAFF. The CDR3 DNA reads as TGTGCCAGCAGTTTAAGAGGCCTTGAAGCTTTCTTT.

The rearrangement links TRBV28 to TRBJ1-2, with D perhaps TRBD1 (6 bases). V lost 7 bases to trimming and J lost 6 bases, with 18 bases between them. This CDR3 comprises 14 residues. Per germline, CDR1 MDHEN and CDR2 SYDVKM. This chain's CDR3 is CASKGATGTNGYTF. In nucleotides, the CDR3 is TGTGCCAGCAAAGGGGCGACAGGAACTAATGGCTACACCTTC.

The J gene is TRBJ2-5, the V gene TRBV10-2; 8 bases are a match to TRBD1. Trimming removed 5 bases from V and 1 base from J; junction bases left unmatched: 9. Germline CDR1 and CDR2: WSHSY and SAAADI. CDR3 length equals 16 residues. The CDR3 region has the DNA TGCGCCAGCAGTCATACAGGGGGACCCCTCCAAGAGACCCAGTACTTC. This sequence encodes CASSHTGGPLQETQYF.